Listed here are 8 T cell receptor beta chains from one sample, sequenced in a study of CXCR3-negative and CXCR3-positive naive CD8 T cells. Notes on the study in general: CXCR3-positive naive cells had TRB CDR3s that were more hydrophobic than CXCR3-negative naive cells had.

Through 5' RACE with UMI labels, the TRB cDNA libraries were prepared. TCRdb re-called the 5' RACE reads and shows each CDR3 protein once, DNA omitted. The sample data list under 75,000 distinct CDR3 sequences. These receptors' antigens are unknown. Sequencing was done on a sample of naive CXCR3+ CD8+ T cells from blood. The subset denotes: CD45RO-CCR7+CD27+CD95- naive CD8+ T cells expressing CXCR3 (TNR3+). Receptors were obtained from a human donor in good health. Some clones in this sample may be carry-over from other donors' samples.

V usage is TRBV7-2 and J usage is TRBJ2-4; TCRdb outputs TRBD2, but without DNA this stays unchecked. There are 14 residues in the CDR3. Germline V CDR1 and CDR2: SGHTA, FQGNSA. The CDR3: CASSLGTSGDIQYF. The variable domain in full, completed from reference TRBV7-2 and TRBJ2-4, reads GAGVSQSPSNKVTEKGKDVELRCDPISGHTALYWYRQSLGQGLEFLIYFQGNSAPDKSGLPSDRFSAERTGGSVSTLTIQRTQQEDSAVYLCASSLGTSGDIQYFGAGTRLSVL.

This sequence joins TRBV12-3 or TRBV12-4 and TRBJ2-7; the D call of TRBD1 rests on TCRdb alone, since no DNA is present to check it. CDR3 length equals 14 residues. The CDR3 region is CASSPGTQLYEQYF.

The chain combines TRBV19 with TRBJ1-5; TCRdb returns TRBD1, unconfirmable since there is no DNA. From germline, CDR1 is LNHDA and CDR2 SQIVND (reference sequence). CDR3 size: 13 residues. The CDR3 loop is CASSSGSSQPQHF.

The V and J genes are TRBV29-1 and TRBJ2-5; TCRdb selects TRBD1, and the lack of DNA leaves this call unchecked. CDR1 SQVTM and CDR2 ANQGSEA come from the germline V gene. The CDR3 is 14 residues long. CDR3 protein: CSVAGQGLQETQYF.

The genes are TRBV27 and TRBJ2-1; the TRBD2 assignment by TCRdb is unverifiable without DNA. From germline, CDR1 is MNHEY and CDR2 SMNVEV (reference sequence). The CDR3 is 15 amino acids. The CDR3 protein is CASSSAGGRENEQFF.

The rearrangement joins TRBV7-6 to TRBJ2-2. This CDR3 is 16 amino acids long. The germline CDR1 and CDR2 sequences are SGHVS and FNYEAQ. Here the CDR3 reads CASSLAIGPNTGELFF.

The rearrangement uses TRBV5-1 and TRBJ1-1. Germline CDR1 and CDR2: SGHRS and YFSETQ. The CDR3 runs 14 residues. This chain's CDR3 is CASSLGWGSTEAFF.

The J gene is TRBJ1-5, the V gene TRBV6-5; TCRdb indicates TRBD1, and absent DNA this call remains unverified. This CDR3 has 19 residues. Germline V gene sequence: CDR1 MNHEY, CDR2 SVGAGI. The CDR3: CASSTGTGGAGSSNQPQHF.